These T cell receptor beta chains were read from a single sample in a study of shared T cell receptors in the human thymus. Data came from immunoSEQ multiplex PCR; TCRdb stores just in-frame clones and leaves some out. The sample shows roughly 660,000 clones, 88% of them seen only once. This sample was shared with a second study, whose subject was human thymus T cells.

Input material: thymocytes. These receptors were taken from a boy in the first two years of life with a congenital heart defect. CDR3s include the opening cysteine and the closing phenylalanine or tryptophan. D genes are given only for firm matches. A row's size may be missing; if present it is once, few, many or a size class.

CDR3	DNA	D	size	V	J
CASSPRVGEGTDTQYF	TGTGCCAGCAGCCCCCGGGTAGGCGAAGGCACAGATACGCAGTATTTT	-	-	TRBV7-3	TRBJ2-3
CASSLLNASGGGIMNTEAFF	TGCGCCAGCAGCTTGCTAAACGCCTCCGGGGGGGGTATCATGAACACTGAAGCTTTCTTT	-	-	TRBV5-1	TRBJ1-1
CASNAGLGFDTQYF	TGTGCCAGCAATGCGGGACTAGGGTTTGATACGCAGTATTTT	TRBD2	-	TRBV27	TRBJ2-3
CASSFRTSGRIHEQYF	TGCGCCAGCAGCTTCCGGACTAGCGGGAGGATTCACGAGCAGTACTTC	TRBD2	-	TRBV5-1	TRBJ2-7
CASSLVDRTYEQYF	TGCGCCAGCAGCTTGGTGGACAGAACCTACGAGCAGTACTTC	-	-	TRBV5-1	TRBJ2-7
CASSLGPGQGHSGANVLTF	TGCGCCAGCAGCTTGGGGCCGGGACAGGGACACTCTGGGGCCAACGTCCTGACTTTC	TRBD1	-	TRBV5-1	TRBJ2-6
CASSAPTSGPSTDTQYF	TGTGCCAGCAGTGCCCCGACTAGCGGACCTAGCACAGATACGCAGTATTTT	TRBD2	-	TRBV2	TRBJ2-3
CASSQDREGNTEAFF	TGCGCCAGCAGCCAAGATAGGGAGGGGAACACTGAAGCTTTCTTT	-	-	TRBV4-3	TRBJ1-1
CASSESFSGQGLSATNEKLFF	TGCGCCAGCAGTGAGTCCTTTAGTGGACAGGGCTTATCTGCAACTAATGAAAAACTGTTTTTT	TRBD1	-	TRBV10-2	TRBJ1-4
CATSYTSAQETQYF	TGTGCCACCAGCTACACTAGCGCCCAAGAGACCCAGTACTTC	TRBD2	once	TRBV15	TRBJ2-5